This T cell receptor beta chain was captured in a study of OX40 agonist ivuxolimab in advanced cancers. Study-wide context: One hepatocellular carcinoma and a couple of cutaneous melanoma patients partially responded.

Repertoires were generated with immunoSEQ multiplex PCR, while TCRdb's copy carries only in-frame clones and drops some. The table lists tens of thousands of clones, approximately 72% of them singletons. Study-level findings and limits: By week 6 at 0.1 to 3.0 mg/kg, blood CD4+ and CD8+ T cells had expanded clonally.

Trimming took 4 bases from V and 4 from J, leaving 12 bases between them. The germline V gene has CDR1 SGHRS and CDR2 YFSETQ. CDR3 length equals 14 residues. A remark on this clone: No antigen is known for it.

The sequence derives from an adult with an advanced solid tumor such as melanoma, head and neck, liver or kidney cancer. The sequencing used CD4+ or CD8+ T cells sorted from blood, collected in a trial of the OX40 agonist ivuxolimab. The chain couples TRBV5-1 to TRBJ2-4; D possibly corresponds to TRBD1 (5 bases). The DNA for the CDR3 is TGCGCCAGCAGCGACTGGACACAGAAAAACATTCAGTACTTC. This codes for CASSDWTQKNIQYF.